Below, 9 T cell receptor beta chains from the same sample are listed, as sequenced in a study of shared clonotypes between healthy human individuals. Some clones are missing from TCRdb's copy, which holds only in-frame ones; the method was immunoSEQ multiplex PCR. Of more than 500,000 clones listed, more than 95% are singletons. What was sequenced was naive CD4+ T cells sorted from blood. Stated subset: CD45RA+ positively selected. These receptors came from a woman aged 30 to 39 in good health.

The gene calls are TRBV28 and TRBJ2-1; D is unresolved. Trimming cost V 7 bases and J 4 bases, with 20 bases left between them. CDR3 length: 16 residues. CDR1 MDHEN and CDR2 SYDVKM come from the germline V gene. CDR3 sequence (DNA): TGTGCCAGCATGTCGAGTAGAACATACCAATACAATGAGCAGTTCTTC. As protein: CASMSSRTYQYNEQFF.

The V call is TRBV30, the J call TRBJ2-7; 14 positions agree with TRBD2. The CDR3 length is 18 residues. From germline, CDR1 is GTSNPN and CDR2 SVGIG (reference sequence). V lost 0 bases to trimming and J lost 0 bases; unmatched junction nucleotides: 7. CDR3 loop: CAWSVRFGTSGSSYEQYF. The CDR3 coding sequence is TGTGCCTGGAGTGTGCGTTTCGGGACTAGCGGGAGCTCCTACGAGCAGTACTTC.

The gene calls are TRBV11-2 and TRBJ2-4; 14 bases agree with TRBD2. V was pared by 1 base and J by 9 bases, with 8 bases of the junction left unmatched. This CDR3 contains 17 residues. CDR1 and CDR2 from the germline V gene are SGHAT and FQNNGV. The CDR3 here is CASSLGLAGGPSIIQYF. In DNA form, the CDR3 reads TGTGCCAGCAGCTTAGGACTAGCGGGAGGGCCGAGTATCATTCAGTACTTC.

This clone occurred once. The rearrangement links TRBV5-1 to TRBJ2-7; 11 nucleotides match TRBD1. Per germline, CDR1 SGHRS and CDR2 YFSETQ. The CDR3 runs 14 residues. The J segment lost 5 bases and the V segment lost 4 bases, leaving 5 bases of the junction unmatched. Here the CDR3 reads CASSGQGARDEQYF. In DNA, the CDR3 is TGCGCCAGCAGCGGACAGGGGGCTAGGGACGAGCAGTACTTC. Drawing the rest from reference TRBV5-1 and TRBJ2-7, the complete variable domain is KAGVTQTPRYLIKTRGQQVTLSCSPISGHRSVSWYQQTPGQGLQFLFEYFSETQRNKGNFPGRFSGRQFSNSRSEMNVSTLELGDSALYLCASSGQGARDEQYFGPGTRLTVT.

V usage is TRBV5-4 and J usage is TRBJ1-3, with 7 bases matching TRBD1. Germline V CDR1 and CDR2: SGHNT, YYREEE (reference sequence). The CDR3 extends over 14 amino acids. The trim removed 4 bases at V and 3 bases at J, leaving 4 bases unmatched. The CDR3 spells CASSRTGVGNTIYF. Here the CDR3 DNA reads TGTGCCAGCAGCAGGACAGGAGTTGGAAACACCATATATTTT.

This clone appeared a single time. The CDR3 ends on some other residue instead of the conserved phenylalanine or tryptophan, so this is likely a read error. The DNA is omitted, as the CDR3 cannot be located on it reliably, and the CDR3 follows TCRdb's listing. V is TRBV11-2 and J is TRBJ2-7; TRBD2 was called by the table and not checked on the DNA. The CDR3 is 16 residues long, counting both termini. Germline CDR1 and CDR2: SGHAT and FQNNGV. The CDR3: CASSSVPGLAGGPLFL.

The genes are TRBV18 and TRBJ2-7, with 15 bases fitting TRBD2. The CDR3 totals 18 residues. Trimming took 3 bases from V and 5 from J; bases not matched to a gene: 11. Germline CDR1 is KGHSH and CDR2 is LQKENI. The CDR3 DNA sequence: TGTGCCAGCTCACCGCTGAAGGGACTAGCGGGAGGTGCCCACGAGCAGTACTTC. Its protein is CASSPLKGLAGGAHEQYF. The full variable domain, in which reference TRBV18 and TRBJ2-7 provide the parts outside the CDR3, is NAGVMQNPRHLVRRRGQEARLRCSPMKGHSHVYWYRQLPEEGLKFMVYLQKENIIDESGMPKERFSAEFPKEGPSILRIQQVVRGDSAAYFCASSPLKGLAGGAHEQYFGPGTRLTVT.

In DNA, the CDR3 is TGTGCCAGCAGCTTGAGCATGACAGGGTGGGGCTCCGAGCAGTACTTC. Its translation is CASSLSMTGWGSEQYF. This rearrangement joins TRBV5-4 to TRBJ2-7; 7 positions agree with TRBD1. The CDR3 covers 16 residues. V shed 1 base, J shed 6 bases, and the junction held 13 bases outside the gene matches. The germline gives CDR1 SGHNT, CDR2 YYREEE (reference sequence).

V usage is TRBV7-8 and J usage is TRBJ2-5; 7 bases map to TRBD1. V shed 4 bases and J 1 base; nucleotides not matched to a gene: 6. The CDR3 covers 15 residues. Germline V gene sequence: CDR1 SGHVS, CDR2 FQNEAQ. The CDR3 bases are TGTGCCAGCAGCTCCCGGACAGGACGCCAAGAGACCCAGTACTTC. Its translation: CASSSRTGRQETQYF.